The T cell receptor (beta chain) under discussion was sequenced for a study of breast tumors, draining lymph nodes, adjacent tissues. Samples came from axillary lymph nodes draining the breast cancer. TCRdb analysed the multiplex PCR reads with MiXCR anew, one entry per CDR3 protein. This table holds 150,000 to 200,000 distinct CDR3 sequences, 33% found once. The CDR3 is made up of 11 amino acids. Germline CDR1 is DFQATT and CDR2 is SNEGSKA (reference sequence). This clonotype was observed a few times. A read error may explain this, as a much larger clone is one base away. This TCR was recovered from a female donor with breast cancer. Some clones in this sample may be carry-over from other donors' samples. V gene TRBV20-1 combines with J gene TRBJ2-7; D is undetermined. The sequenced sample was axillary lymph node tissue. The CDR3 region is CSGRFGHEQSF. DNA of the CDR3: TGCAGTGGGAGATTTGGCCACGAGCAGTCCTTC.